This entry lists 28 T cell receptor beta chains sequenced from one sample in a study of T cells in narcolepsy. Generated by immunoSEQ multiplex PCR, the TCRdb table keeps only in-frame clones and is missing some. The sample comprises fewer than 35,000 clones, around 86% of which are singletons, and less than 3% rests with the top ten. The material sequenced was CD45RA- memory CD4+ T cells from PBMCs. The receptors here all came from a human donor with narcolepsy.

This clone was seen only a few times. The genes are TRBV5-1 and TRBJ2-2; no firm D call. Germline loops: CDR1 SGHRS, CDR2 YFSETQ. V was cut by 1 base and J by 1 base, with 8 bases left in between. This CDR3 comprises 15 residues. CDR3 nucleotides: TGCGCCAGCAGCTTGAACCCCAGGAACACCGGGGAGCTGTTTTTT. Amino acid sequence: CASSLNPRNTGELFF.

DNA of the CDR3: TGCGCCAGCAGCCAAGATCTTACAGGGAAAGAGACCCAGTACTTC. The encoded protein is CASSQDLTGKETQYF. The chain is built from TRBV4-1 and TRBJ2-5, with a possible D match to TRBD1 (6 bases). The CDR3 consists of 15 residues. The V gene lost 0 bases and the J gene lost 3 bases, with 11 bases spanning the gap. Germline CDR1 is MGHRA and CDR2 is YSYEKL.

This clone is a singleton in its sample. V is TRBV7-8 and J is TRBJ2-3; 12 positions agree with TRBD2. Germline CDR1 and CDR2: SGHVS and FQNEAQ. This CDR3 contains 17 residues. The J segment lost 6 bases and the V segment lost 5 bases, leaving 12 bases of the junction unmatched. The CDR3 region has the DNA TGTGCCAGCAGCACTAATTCACTAGCGGGGGGCCGGGATACGCAGTATTTT. Its translation is CASSTNSLAGGRDTQYF.

Only one count was recorded for this clone. V and J are TRBV5-5 and TRBJ2-3; TRBD2 is a possible D gene (6 bases). This CDR3 spans 14 amino acids. The V end lost 4 bases, the J end lost 1 base, and 10 bases lay between the germline ends. CDR1 and CDR2 (germline): SGHKS, YYEKEE (reference sequence). This CDR3 is CASSLIAGTDTQYF. Here the CDR3 DNA reads TGTGCCAGCAGCCTCATAGCGGGCACAGATACGCAGTATTTT.

The V gene is TRBV5-1, the J gene TRBJ2-1; D possibly uses TRBD1 or TRBD2 (5 bases each). The CDR3 spans 16 residues. Germline assignment: CDR1 SGHRS and CDR2 YFSETQ. The ends were cut back, 5 bases at V and 4 bases at J, with 19 bases in the middle. CDR3 coding DNA: TGCGCCAGCAGGGAAGTCGGGGCAGCGACTTACAATGAGCAGTTCTTC. Amino acid sequence: CASREVGAATYNEQFF.

This sequence joins TRBV5-6 and TRBJ2-2, with 8 nucleotides matching TRBD2. The germline V gene has CDR1 SGHDT and CDR2 YYEEEE. CDR3 length: 16 amino acids. Trimming at V came to 4 bases and at J to 8 bases, leaving 13 bases not matched to a gene. The CDR3 region is CASSPLRRGVGGELFF. CDR3 bases: TGTGCCAGCAGCCCCCTTCGGCGGGGGGTCGGGGGGGAGCTGTTTTTT.

V and J are TRBV4-1 and TRBJ1-4; D is unresolved. This CDR3 has 14 amino acids. From germline, CDR1 is MGHRA and CDR2 YSYEKL. V shed 0 bases and J shed 5 bases, with 7 bases lying between them. The CDR3 coding sequence is TGCGCCAGCAGCCAAGAGTTAGGGAATGAAAAACTGTTTTTT. This sequence encodes CASSQELGNEKLFF.

The chain has TRBV12-5 and TRBJ1-5, with 11 bases that match TRBD1. The V gene's germline CDR1 is LGHNT and CDR2 FRNRAP. The length of the CDR3 is 20 residues. Trimming removed 2 bases from V and 1 base from J; junction bases left unmatched: 13. DNA of the CDR3: TGTGCTAGTGGTTTGAAACGGGGTGGACAGGGGGCGTTCAGCAATCAGCCCCAGCATTTT. Protein: CASGLKRGGQGAFSNQPQHF.

The chain has TRBV6-5 and TRBJ1-2; D is uncertain. The CDR3 loop spans 14 amino acids. CDR1 and CDR2 from the germline V gene are MNHEY and SVGAGI. V was pared by 6 bases and J by 0 bases, with 11 bases between. CDR3: CASSPDGANYGYTF. In DNA form, the CDR3 reads TGTGCCAGCAGCCCTGACGGAGCTAACTATGGCTACACCTTC.

The chain is built from TRBV2 and TRBJ1-5; TRBD1 matches at 10 bases. The CDR3 extends over 16 amino acids. CDR1 and CDR2 from the germline V gene are SNHLY and FYNNEI. The V segment lost 3 bases and the J segment 5 bases; nucleotides outside the gene matches: 7. The CDR3 DNA reads TGTGCCAGCAGTGAGATGACAGGGGGCCGCGATCAGCCCCAGCATTTT. Its translation is CASSEMTGGRDQPQHF.

This chain links TRBV11-2 with TRBJ1-1; no clear D. Germline CDR1 and CDR2: SGHAT and FQNNGV. The CDR3 sequence is 14 residues long. The V end was cut by 3 bases, the J end by 3 bases, with 11 bases between. The CDR3 sequence is CASSLGSVDTEAFF. CDR3 sequence (DNA): TGTGCCAGCAGCTTGGGCAGCGTAGACACTGAAGCTTTCTTT.

This clone was recorded once. The CDR3 DNA reads as TGTGCCAGCAGCTCGAGAGGGGGTAGCGGGGGCCCCAGCTCCTACAATGAGCAGTTCTTC. It specifies CASSSRGGSGGPSSYNEQFF. This rearrangement joins TRBV7-6 to TRBJ2-1, with 9 positions matching TRBD2. The V segment lost 4 bases and the J segment 0 bases; nucleotides outside the gene matches: 16. This CDR3 comprises 20 residues. Per germline, CDR1 SGHVS and CDR2 FNYEAQ. The full variable domain, completed using reference TRBV7-6 and TRBJ2-1, is GAGVSQSPRYKVTKRGQDVALRCDPISGHVSLYWYRQALGQGPEFLTYFNYEAQQDKSGLPNDRFSAERPEGSISTLTIQRTEQRDSAMYRCASSSRGGSGGPSSYNEQFFGPGTRLTVL.

The rearrangement joins TRBV5-6 to TRBJ1-5, with 9 bases lining up with TRBD1. V lost 1 base, J lost 12 bases, and 14 bases stayed unmatched. Germline values: CDR1 SGHDT, CDR2 YYEEEE. The CDR3 length is 16 residues. The CDR3 spells CASSLYIRDRAARQHF. DNA for the CDR3: TGTGCCAGCAGCTTGTACATCCGGGACAGGGCCGCTCGCCAGCATTTT.

J is TRBJ2-5 and V is TRBV7-6, with D uncertain. With 5 bases removed from V and 5 bases from J, the gap between germline ends came to 9 bases. Germline-derived CDR1 and CDR2 are SGHVS and FNYEAQ. This CDR3 has 12 residues. This CDR3 reads CASSEQKETQYF. CDR3 nucleotides: TGTGCCAGCAGCGAGCAGAAGGAGACCCAGTACTTC.

This chain uses TRBV7-2 with TRBJ2-2; D assignment may be TRBD1 or TRBD2 (6 bases each). The CDR3 has 14 amino acids. The germline V gene encodes CDR1 SGHTA and CDR2 FQGNSA. V gave up 6 bases and J gave up 4 bases, with 12 bases separating them. As DNA, the CDR3 is TGTGCCAGCAGTAGGGGGGCCGCCACCGGGGAGCTGTTTTTT. It encodes CASSRGAATGELFF.

This chain uses TRBV18 with TRBJ1-2; D perhaps matches TRBD1 (5 bases). V gave up 3 bases and J gave up 4 bases, with 15 bases separating them. Germline V lookup: CDR1 KGHSH, CDR2 LQKENI. The CDR3 runs 15 residues. CDR3 nucleotide sequence: TGTGCCAGCTCACCCCAGGGCGGTGAGAGCTATGGCTACACCTTC. Encoded protein: CASSPQGGESYGYTF.

The J gene is TRBJ2-1, the V gene TRBV7-6; the D is unclear. Germline CDR1 reads SGHVS; CDR2 reads FNYEAQ. Trimming removed 1 base at V and 7 bases at J, with 14 bases between. CDR3 size: 15 residues. CDR3 in amino acids: CASSLGASTSNEQFF. The CDR3 region has the DNA TGTGCCAGCAGCTTAGGGGCTAGTACGAGTAATGAGCAGTTCTTC.

The genes are TRBV4-2 and TRBJ2-3, with 8 nucleotides matching TRBD2. After removal of 2 bases from V and 1 base from J, the junction contained 8 bases not matched to a gene. The CDR3 is 17 amino acids. From germline, CDR1 is LGHNA and CDR2 YNFKEQ. The CDR3 region is CASSQSDAGGGTDTQYF. CDR3 coding DNA: TGTGCCAGCAGCCAATCCGATGCCGGGGGGGGCACAGATACGCAGTATTTT.

This chain links TRBV30 with TRBJ2-3; 8 nucleotides match TRBD1. Germline V lookup: CDR1 GTSNPN, CDR2 SVGIG (reference sequence). J was trimmed by 7 bases and V by 8 bases; bases with no gene match: 8. The CDR3 sequence is 12 residues long. CDR3 nucleotide sequence: TGTGCCCGGACAGGGTCTGGGTATACGCAGTATTTT. It translates to CARTGSGYTQYF.

To note about this clone: One end of the junction is discordant with germline, which a read error may explain. The chain couples TRBV25-1 to TRBJ1-1; D is possibly TRBD1 (5 bases). The CDR3 sequence is 15 residues long. The germline CDR1 and CDR2 sequences are MGHDK and SYGVNS. CDR3 nucleotides: TGTGCCAGCAGTGCGACCGGGACGGACGCAGTTCAAGCTCTCTTT. Its protein product is CASSATGTDAVQALF.

V is TRBV27 and J is TRBJ1-5, with 8 bases that match TRBD1. CDR3 size: 13 residues. Trimming cost V 9 bases and J 3 bases; bases outside gene matches: 4. The germline V gene has CDR1 MNHEY and CDR2 SMNVEV (reference sequence). CDR3: CASRQGPNQPQHF. In nucleotides, the CDR3 is TGTGCCAGTAGACAGGGGCCCAATCAGCCCCAGCATTTT.

The genes are TRBV19 and TRBJ2-5; possibly TRBD1 or TRBD2 for D (5 bases each). This CDR3 region has 16 residues. The V end was cut by 7 bases, the J end by 3 bases, with 21 bases between. Per germline, CDR1 LNHDA and CDR2 SQIVND (reference sequence). The CDR3 loop is CASTETLGTTKETQYF. CDR3 sequence (DNA): TGTGCCAGTACCGAAACCCTCGGGACCACAAAAGAGACCCAGTACTTC.

This clone appeared once. This chain connects TRBV9 to TRBJ1-4; possible D gene TRBD1, 6 bases. CDR1 is SGDLS and CDR2 is YYNGEE in the germline V gene. This CDR3 has 16 amino acids. Trimming took 0 bases from V and 10 from J, leaving 19 bases between them. For the CDR3, the DNA is TGTGCCAGCAGCGTAGCAGGGGACTCCCCATCGGGAAAACTGTTTTTT. This encodes CASSVAGDSPSGKLFF.

The chain recombines TRBV6-5 with TRBJ1-5, with D maybe TRBD1 (6 bases). This CDR3 contains 14 residues. Trimming pared 5 bases from V and 1 base from J, leaving 9 bases between. Germline V CDR1 and CDR2: MNHEY, SVGAGI. CDR3 sequence: CASSQGKSNQPQHF. The CDR3 DNA sequence: TGTGCCAGCAGTCAGGGGAAGAGCAATCAGCCCCAGCATTTT.

This clone was seen a few times. The chain employs TRBV2 and TRBJ2-3; D is perhaps TRBD2 (6 bases). Germline-derived CDR1 and CDR2 are SNHLY and FYNNEI. This CDR3 has 17 residues. V dropped 6 bases and J dropped 0 bases, with 19 bases sitting between them. The CDR3 DNA reads TGTGCCAGCAGATTTCCTCGGCGGGGCCCTAGCACAGATACGCAGTATTTT. It translates to CASRFPRRGPSTDTQYF.

The genes are TRBV19 and TRBJ1-1; D gene ambiguous. Trimming pared 1 base from V and 2 bases from J, leaving 11 bases between. This CDR3 has 15 amino acids. Germline V CDR1 and CDR2: LNHDA, SQIVND (reference sequence). Here the CDR3 reads CASSIGAGPNTEAFF. The CDR3 DNA sequence: TGTGCCAGTAGTATAGGTGCAGGTCCTAACACTGAAGCTTTCTTT.

This clone occurred a few times. The chain recombines TRBV7-2 with TRBJ2-5; D might be TRBD1 or TRBD2, each matching 5 bases. With 1 base removed from V and 4 bases from J, the gap between germline ends came to 10 bases. The germline gives CDR1 SGHTA, CDR2 FQGNSA. The CDR3 has 14 residues. For the CDR3, the DNA is TGTGCCAGCAGCTTAGGAGGGGACGGAGAGACCCAGTACTTC. Its protein product is CASSLGGDGETQYF. Full variable domain (rest looked up from reference TRBV7-2 and TRBJ2-5): GAGVSQSPSNKVTEKGKDVELRCDPISGHTALYWYRQSLGQGLEFLIYFQGNSAPDKSGLPSDRFSAERTGGSVSTLTIQRTQQEDSAVYLCASSLGGDGETQYFGPGTRLLVL.

The chain has TRBV5-1 and TRBJ2-5, with 7 bases matching TRBD2. The closer fit of TRBJ2-7 to the DNA end suggests the J call may be wrong. The CDR3 totals 14 residues. The germline gives CDR1 SGHRS, CDR2 YFSETQ. The CDR3 spells CASSPGRGGGEQYF. The DNA for the CDR3 is TGCGCCAGCAGCCCGGGGAGGGGTGGAGGCGAGCAGTACTTC.